Ten or more counts support the clone carrying this T cell receptor beta chain. Its target is unknown. The authors amplified TCR beta CDR3 regions, and they did so from RNA transcripts for repertoire sequencing. HTBI primers primed a first-round RT-PCR, and a second-round multiplex PCR followed. In TCRdb, the multiplex PCR reads were re-called with MiXCR into one record per CDR3 protein. The sample has 300,000 to 400,000 distinct CDR3 sequences, roughly 15% seen once. The CDR3 runs 17 residues. J gave up 5 bases and V 4 bases, and 9 bases lay outside the gene matches. Germline values: CDR1 MNHNS, CDR2 SASEGT. The entry originates in a study of Graves' ophthalmopathy and Graves' hyperthyroidism. Study-level background: Ahead of any treatment, peripheral blood was obtained at the initial diagnosis. Study results and limitations: As the model predicted ophthalmopathy progression, it achieved a sensitivity of 55% to 71% and a specificity of about 78%.

This chain links TRBV6-1 with TRBJ2-5, with TRBD2 matching 14 bases. Sequences were obtained from peripheral blood. The clonotype comes from an adult man with Graves' ophthalmopathy. Written as DNA, the CDR3 is TGTGCCAGCAGTGTTGAGACTAGCGGGAGGGCCGGCGAGACCCAGTACTTC. Translating gives CASSVETSGRAGETQYF.